This TCR beta chain was obtained from a study of T-cell memory formation after mild COVID-19. The CDR3 has 17 amino acids. V lost 0 bases to trimming and J lost 5 bases; unmatched junction nucleotides: 11. From germline, CDR1 is LGHDT and CDR2 YNNKEL (reference sequence). TCRdb reanalysed the 5' RACE reads using MiXCR and keeps one entry per CDR3 protein. The repertoire holds around 340,000 distinct CDR3 sequences, 10% to 15% seen once, with over 20% in the top ten. The sequencing sample was made of PBMCs or a T cell subset sorted from them (not recorded which). The J gene is TRBJ2-3, the V gene TRBV3-1, with 7 bases lining up with TRBD2. The receptor was isolated from a man aged 18 to 29 who had mild COVID-19 (a few samples of this study predate the infection). Cell type and time point are not known. For the CDR3, the DNA is TGTGCCAGCAGCCAAGATTGGTCGGAACCGGGGGGAGATACGCAGTATTTT. This translates into CASSQDWSEPGGDTQYF.